This entry lists 28 T cell receptor beta chains sequenced from one sample in a study of T cells in Graves' hyperthyroidism and ophthalmopathy. Researchers took RNA transcripts and amplified the TCR beta CDR3 regions from them. TCR CDR3 underwent first-round RT-PCR with the HTBI primer set. From the multiplex PCR reads, TCRdb called clonotypes with MiXCR, one entry per CDR3 protein. The repertoire holds hundreds of thousands of distinct CDR3 sequences, with over 12% as singletons. Sequencing was performed on blood. The receptors here all came from a man aged 18 to 30 with Graves' ophthalmopathy.

This clonotype has a count of ten or more. The chain carries TRBV7-9 and TRBJ1-2; perhaps TRBD1 as D (5 bases). The CDR3 extends over 19 amino acids. The V and J ends lost 5 bases and 1 base respectively, with 26 bases between them. CDR1 is SEHNR, CDR2 FQNEAQ, per germline (reference sequence). As DNA, the CDR3 is TGTGCCAGCAGCAGAGGGGCCGACACTACTCCGGCCCTTAACTATGGCTACACCTTC. This translates into CASSRGADTTPALNYGYTF.

This clonotype was recorded many times. This chain links TRBV20-1 with TRBJ2-5; possibly TRBD1 for D (5 bases). Germline V gene lookup returns CDR1 DFQATT and CDR2 SNEGSKA (reference sequence). Between the trimmed V and J ends, which lost 2 bases and 1 base, there was a span of 8 bases. The CDR3 totals 13 residues. The CDR3 reads CSARKGPQETQYF. For the CDR3, the DNA is TGCAGTGCTAGAAAGGGGCCCCAAGAGACCCAGTACTTC.

This clonotype has a count of ten or more. The V call is TRBV27, the J call TRBJ1-6, with D unresolved. Germline V CDR1 and CDR2: MNHEY, SMNVEV (reference sequence). V was cut by 6 bases and J by 0 bases, with 6 bases left in between. This CDR3 region has 14 residues. The CDR3, as DNA: TGTGCCAGCAGCGGTAGCTCCTATAATTCACCCCTCCACTTT. As protein: CASSGSSYNSPLHF.

The gene calls are TRBV30 and TRBJ1-2; D uncertain. The V end was cut by 0 bases, the J end by 1 base, with 9 bases between. Germline assignment: CDR1 GTSNPN and CDR2 SVGIG (reference sequence). This CDR3 spans 14 amino acids. This CDR3 reads CAWSVESFNYGYTF. Here the CDR3 DNA reads TGTGCCTGGAGTGTAGAGTCCTTTAACTATGGCTACACCTTC.

This clonotype was detected a few times. The chain recombines TRBV27 with TRBJ2-1, with 13 bases aligning to TRBD2. Looked up from germline, CDR1 is MNHEY and CDR2 is SMNVEV (reference sequence). V shed 5 bases and J 10 bases; nucleotides not matched to a gene: 17. The CDR3 has 18 amino acids. The chain's CDR3 is CASSRTSGRLTMGTEQFF. The CDR3 DNA sequence: TGTGCCAGCAGTAGGACTAGCGGGAGATTAACAATGGGGACGGAGCAGTTCTTC.

This clonotype has a count of ten or more. The rearrangement links TRBV7-3 to TRBJ2-1; D may correspond to TRBD1 or TRBD2 (5 bases each). Germline values: CDR1 SGHTA, CDR2 FQGTGA. V lost 1 base and J lost 6, with 25 bases in between. The CDR3 is 19 amino acids. The CDR3 is CASSLMAKPGSGTSNEQFF. CDR3 nucleotide sequence: TGTGCCAGCAGCTTAATGGCAAAACCCGGGTCGGGGACGTCCAATGAGCAGTTCTTC.

This clonotype was seen more than once but under ten times. The genes are TRBV5-6 and TRBJ1-1; the D gene is possibly TRBD1 (5 bases). The CDR3 totals 15 residues. V was cut by 6 bases and J by 0 bases, with 15 bases left in between. CDR1 is SGHDT, CDR2 YYEEEE, per germline. The CDR3 DNA follows: TGTGCCAGCACCCCTTGGGACGGTTTGAACACTGAAGCTTTCTTT. This translates into CASTPWDGLNTEAFF.

This clonotype was counted ten times or more. This sequence joins TRBV4-1 and TRBJ1-2; TRBD1 aligns across 8 bases. V lost 5 bases to trimming and J lost 8 bases; unmatched junction nucleotides: 16. Germline V gene lookup returns CDR1 MGHRA and CDR2 YSYEKL. CDR3 length: 16 residues. CDR3 bases: TGCGCCAGCAGCTGGACAGGGTCAAGATATGATTTGGGCTACACCTTC. It yields the protein CASSWTGSRYDLGYTF.

The CDR3 DNA is TGTGCCTGGAGGAGACGACGGTCGGCGGCCTATGGCTACACCTTC. This codes for CAWRRRRSAAYGYTF. The V gene is TRBV30, the J gene TRBJ1-2; no reliable D call. This CDR3 comprises 15 residues. Trimming took 3 bases from V and 4 from J, leaving 18 bases between them. Germline V CDR1 and CDR2: GTSNPN, SVGIG (reference sequence).

This clonotype was counted only a few times. J is TRBJ2-7 and V is TRBV12-3 or TRBV12-4; 9 bases fit TRBD2. The CDR3 is 14 amino acids. J lost 6 bases, V lost 3 bases, and 6 bases had no gene match. CDR3 coding DNA: TGTGCCAGCAGTTTTTCGGGACTAGCAGTCGAGCAGTACTTC. Encoded protein: CASSFSGLAVEQYF.

This clonotype was counted ten times or more. J is TRBJ2-1 and V is TRBV11-2; no clear D gene. From germline, CDR1 is SGHAT and CDR2 FQNNGV. CDR3 length: 12 amino acids. Trimming took 5 bases from V and 6 from J, leaving 8 bases between them. The CDR3 coding sequence is TGTGCCAGCAGCCCACTGAGCAATGAGCAGTTCTTC. Translation: CASSPLSNEQFF. The whole variable domain, remainder taken from reference TRBV11-2 and TRBJ2-1, is EAGVAQSPRYKIIEKRQSVAFWCNPISGHATLYWYQQILGQGPKLLIQFQNNGVVDDSQLPKDRFSAERLKGVDSTLKIQPAKLEDSAVYLCASSPLSNEQFFGPGTRLTVL.

This clonotype occurred many times. V usage is TRBV6-1 and J usage is TRBJ2-7; D tentatively reads TRBD1 or TRBD2 (5 bases each). Trimming pared 7 bases from V and 7 bases from J, leaving 20 bases between. CDR1 is MNHNS and CDR2 is SASEGT in the germline V gene. The CDR3 loop spans 14 amino acids. The CDR3 nucleotides are TGTGCCAGCACGGAAGAGCCGGGGACGGGAGAGCAGTACTTC. Its translation: CASTEEPGTGEQYF.

This clonotype appeared once. The chain employs TRBV19 and TRBJ2-1; D perhaps matches TRBD1 (6 bases). CDR3 length: 12 amino acids. The V gene's germline CDR1 is LNHDA and CDR2 SQIVND (reference sequence). Between the trimmed V and J ends, which lost 6 bases and 9 bases, there was a span of 12 bases. The CDR3 DNA reads as TGTGCCAGTAGGTTCACAGGGTTTGAGCAGTTCTTC. Amino acids: CASRFTGFEQFF.

This clonotype showed up just a few times. V is TRBV7-6 and J is TRBJ2-2, with no clear D. The CDR3 spans 14 residues. The V gene's germline CDR1 is SGHVS and CDR2 FNYEAQ. The V end lost 6 bases, the J end lost 3 bases, and 11 bases lay between the germline ends. DNA of the CDR3: TGTGCCAGCAGAGGCGGAAGTGACACCGGGGAGCTGTTTTTT. Translation: CASRGGSDTGELFF. The full variable domain, with the rest looked up from reference TRBV7-6 and TRBJ2-2, is GAGVSQSPRYKVTKRGQDVALRCDPISGHVSLYWYRQALGQGPEFLTYFNYEAQQDKSGLPNDRFSAERPEGSISTLTIQRTEQRDSAMYRCASRGGSDTGELFFGEGSRLTVL.

This clonotype was recorded at least ten times. The chain couples TRBV30 to TRBJ1-1; D possibly corresponds to TRBD1 (6 bases). Germline-derived CDR1 and CDR2 are GTSNPN and SVGIG (reference sequence). V shed 2 bases and J shed 4 bases, with 14 bases lying between them. This CDR3 has 14 amino acids. The CDR3 loop is CAWSSGGSGTEAFF. CDR3 in DNA: TGTGCCTGGAGTTCGGGGGGCTCAGGCACTGAAGCTTTCTTT.

In this sample, this clonotype turned up many times. This chain joins TRBV24-1 and TRBJ2-1, with 9 positions matching TRBD2. Trimming cost V 4 bases and J 2 bases; bases outside gene matches: 5. Germline V gene lookup returns CDR1 KGHDR and CDR2 SFDVKD. The CDR3 loop spans 16 amino acids. CDR3 DNA sequence: TGTGCCACCAGTGACGCGGCTAGCGGGGCCTACAATGAGCAGTTCTTC. This gives the protein CATSDAASGAYNEQFF.

At least ten counts were recorded for this clonotype. This chain connects TRBV3-1 to TRBJ2-2, with 7 positions matching TRBD1. Unmatched junction bases numbered 10, after V lost 6 bases and J lost 6 bases. Germline lookup yields CDR1 LGHDT and CDR2 YNNKEL (reference sequence). The CDR3 has 15 amino acids. The CDR3, as DNA: TGTGCCAGCAGGTCCGGGACAGTCACTCCCGGGGAGCTGTTTTTT. This sequence encodes CASRSGTVTPGELFF.

The sample holds many counts of this clonotype. This chain joins TRBV5-1 and TRBJ2-7; 9 nucleotides agree with TRBD2. Trimming at V came to 2 bases and at J to 2 bases, leaving 8 bases not matched to a gene. The CDR3 spans 16 residues. CDR1 is SGHRS, CDR2 YFSETQ, per germline. As DNA, the CDR3 is TGCGCCAGCAGCTTACAGTCGGCGGGAGGGCCCTACGAGCAGTACTTC. Amino acid sequence: CASSLQSAGGPYEQYF.

This clonotype occurred many times. This rearrangement joins TRBV28 to TRBJ1-1, with D perhaps TRBD1 (5 bases). V lost 7 bases and J lost 0, with 12 bases in between. CDR1 is MDHEN, CDR2 SYDVKM, per germline. The CDR3 contains 14 residues. DNA of the CDR3: TGTGCCAGCATTTCTTGGGGCTTGAACACTGAAGCTTTCTTT. Its protein product is CASISWGLNTEAFF.

The chain links TRBV7-2 to TRBJ2-5, with D unclear. The V gene lost 1 base and the J gene lost 0 bases, with 9 bases spanning the gap. CDR1 SGHTA and CDR2 FQGNSA come from the germline V gene. This CDR3 has 15 amino acids. The CDR3 DNA reads as TGTGCCAGCAGCTTAGTTGGCAGGTACCAAGAGACCCAGTACTTC. This encodes CASSLVGRYQETQYF.

Ten or more counts support this clonotype. The chain recombines TRBV10-3 with TRBJ2-1; no reliable D call. V lost 1 base and J lost 2, with 12 bases in between. CDR1 and CDR2 from the germline V gene are ENHRY and SYGVKD. CDR3 size: 16 residues. This CDR3 reads CAISEYEDNAYNEQFF. In DNA, the CDR3 is TGTGCCATCAGTGAGTACGAGGATAACGCCTACAATGAGCAGTTCTTC.

This chain links TRBV9 with TRBJ2-3; D gene unclear. Germline assignment: CDR1 SGDLS and CDR2 YYNGEE. V was trimmed by 0 bases and J by 2 bases, leaving 10 bases between them. This CDR3 comprises 15 residues. CDR3 DNA: TGTGCCAGCAGCGTAGAGGTTTCCCCCACAGATACGCAGTATTTT. This gives the protein CASSVEVSPTDTQYF.

Only a few counts were recorded for this clonotype. This chain connects TRBV7-2 to TRBJ1-3; D perhaps matches TRBD1 (6 bases). This CDR3 spans 14 amino acids. Trimming stripped 5 bases from V and 2 bases from J, with 10 bases between. The germline V gene encodes CDR1 SGHTA and CDR2 FQGNSA. This chain's CDR3 is CASSPGAPGNTIYF. The CDR3 DNA follows: TGTGCCAGCAGCCCAGGGGCGCCTGGAAACACCATATATTTT. The variable domain in full, with the rest retrieved from reference TRBV7-2 and TRBJ1-3, is GAGVSQSPSNKVTEKGKDVELRCDPISGHTALYWYRQSLGQGLEFLIYFQGNSAPDKSGLPSDRFSAERTGGSVSTLTIQRTQQEDSAVYLCASSPGAPGNTIYFGEGSWLTVV.

The CDR3 bases are TGTGCCATCAGTGCCGGACAGGGGATGAACACTGAAGCTTTCTTT. Its translation: CAISAGQGMNTEAFF. The chain carries TRBV10-3 and TRBJ1-1; 9 nucleotides agree with TRBD1. V shed 4 bases and J 0 bases; nucleotides not matched to a gene: 3. The CDR3 consists of 15 residues. CDR1 is ENHRY, CDR2 SYGVKD, per germline.

This clonotype occurred many times. The chain couples TRBV2 to TRBJ1-2; D is unclear. Between the trimmed V and J ends, which lost 6 bases and 5 bases, there was a span of 22 bases. The CDR3 sequence is 16 residues long. Germline lookup yields CDR1 SNHLY and CDR2 FYNNEI. The CDR3 region has the DNA TGTGCCAGCAGGCCCCGGGGTCCGACTGAGAGATATGGCTACACCTTC. This translates into CASRPRGPTERYGYTF.

In its sample, this clonotype was seen many times. The rearrangement uses TRBV20-1 and TRBJ2-7; a possible D gene is TRBD2 (7 bases). Trimming cost V 3 bases and J 3 bases, with 12 bases left between them. CDR1 is DFQATT, CDR2 SNEGSKA, per germline (reference sequence). The CDR3 runs 13 residues. The CDR3 nucleotides are TGCAGTGCTAGCGGCGGGGGCTACTACGAGCAGTACTTC. It translates to CSASGGGYYEQYF.

This clonotype occurred many times. The rearrangement joins TRBV6-8 to TRBJ2-2; the D is unclear. The CDR3 is 15 amino acids. Between the trimmed V and J ends, which lost 2 bases and 0 bases, there was a span of 7 bases. Per germline, CDR1 MNHGY and CDR2 SAAAGT. In DNA form, the CDR3 reads TGTGCCAGCAGTTACGGGGTAGCGAACACCGGGGAGCTGTTTTTT. This translates into CASSYGVANTGELFF.

This clonotype was recorded many times. This chain connects TRBV3-1 to TRBJ1-1; 7 bases match TRBD1. Germline-derived CDR1 and CDR2 are LGHDT and YNNKEL (reference sequence). The length of the CDR3 is 12 residues. Trimming cost V 4 bases and J 10 bases; bases outside gene matches: 6. The CDR3 is CASSLGGQRAFF. The DNA for the CDR3 is TGTGCCAGCAGCCTCGGGGGACAGAGAGCTTTCTTT.